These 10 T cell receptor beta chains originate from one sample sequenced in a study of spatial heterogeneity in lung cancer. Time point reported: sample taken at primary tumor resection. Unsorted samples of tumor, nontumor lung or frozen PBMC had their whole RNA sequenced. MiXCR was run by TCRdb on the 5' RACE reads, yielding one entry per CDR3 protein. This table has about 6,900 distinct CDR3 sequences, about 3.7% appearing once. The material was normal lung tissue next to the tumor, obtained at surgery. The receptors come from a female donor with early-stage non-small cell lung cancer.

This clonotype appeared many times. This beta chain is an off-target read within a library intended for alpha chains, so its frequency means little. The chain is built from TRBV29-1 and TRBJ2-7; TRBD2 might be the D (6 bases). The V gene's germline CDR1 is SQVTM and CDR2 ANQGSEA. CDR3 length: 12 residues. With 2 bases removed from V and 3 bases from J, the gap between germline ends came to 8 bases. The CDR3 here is CSVEWEDYEQYF. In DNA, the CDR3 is TGCAGCGTTGAATGGGAGGACTACGAGCAGTACTTC.

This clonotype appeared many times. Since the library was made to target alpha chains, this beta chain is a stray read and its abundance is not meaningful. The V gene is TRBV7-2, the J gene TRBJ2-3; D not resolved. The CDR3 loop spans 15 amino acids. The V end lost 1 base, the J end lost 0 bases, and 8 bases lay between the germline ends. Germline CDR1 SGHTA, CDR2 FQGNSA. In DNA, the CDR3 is TGTGCCAGCAGCTTAGACGTGGGCAGCACAGATACGCAGTATTTT. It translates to CASSLDVGSTDTQYF.

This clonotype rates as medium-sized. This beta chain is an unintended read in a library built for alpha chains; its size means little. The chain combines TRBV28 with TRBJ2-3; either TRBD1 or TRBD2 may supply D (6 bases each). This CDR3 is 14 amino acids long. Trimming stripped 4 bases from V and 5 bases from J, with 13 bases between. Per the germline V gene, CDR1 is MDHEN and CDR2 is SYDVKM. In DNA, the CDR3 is TGTGCCAGCAGTTATAGGGGGGCCGGAGATACGCAGTATTTT. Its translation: CASSYRGAGDTQYF.

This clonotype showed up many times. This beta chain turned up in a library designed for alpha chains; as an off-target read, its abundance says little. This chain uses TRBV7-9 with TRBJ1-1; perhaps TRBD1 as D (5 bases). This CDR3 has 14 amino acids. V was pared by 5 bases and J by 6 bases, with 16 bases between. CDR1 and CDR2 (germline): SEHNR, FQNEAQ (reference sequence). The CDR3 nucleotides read TGTGCCAGCAGCGGGGGGTCAGGAACTGCTGAAGCTTTCTTT. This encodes CASSGGSGTAEAFF.

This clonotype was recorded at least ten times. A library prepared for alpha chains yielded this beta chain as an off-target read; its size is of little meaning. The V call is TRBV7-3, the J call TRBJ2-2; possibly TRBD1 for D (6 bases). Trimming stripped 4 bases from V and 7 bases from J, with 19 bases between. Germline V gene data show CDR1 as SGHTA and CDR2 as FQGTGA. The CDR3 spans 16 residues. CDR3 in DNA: TGTGCCAGCAGCTCCTCTACAGGGTTAAGGGGCGGGGAGCTGTTTTTT. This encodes CASSSSTGLRGGELFF.

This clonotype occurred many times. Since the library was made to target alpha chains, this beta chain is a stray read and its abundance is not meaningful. CDR3 sequence reads: CASSVADSPSRQFF. The CDR3 DNA is TGTGCCAGCAGCGTAGCTGACAGCCCCTCTCGGCAGTTCTTC. This rearrangement joins TRBV9 to TRBJ2-1; D possibly corresponds to TRBD1 (5 bases). V was trimmed by 0 bases and J by 12 bases, leaving 16 bases between them. The CDR3 consists of 14 residues. Per the germline V gene, CDR1 is SGDLS and CDR2 is YYNGEE. Filled out from reference TRBV9 and TRBJ2-1, the complete variable domain reads DSGVTQTPKHLITATGQRVTLRCSPRSGDLSVYWYQQSLDQGLQFLIQYYNGEERAKGNILERFSAQQFPDLHSELNLSSLELGDSALYFCASSVADSPSRQFFGPGTRLTVL.

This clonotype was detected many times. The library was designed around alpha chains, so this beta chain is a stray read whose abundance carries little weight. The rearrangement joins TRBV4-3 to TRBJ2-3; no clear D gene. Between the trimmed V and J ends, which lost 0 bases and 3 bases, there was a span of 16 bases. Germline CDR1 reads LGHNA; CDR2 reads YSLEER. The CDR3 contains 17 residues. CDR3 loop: CASSQDLGSRATDTQYF. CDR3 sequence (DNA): TGCGCCAGCAGCCAAGATTTGGGTAGCAGAGCAACAGATACGCAGTATTTT.

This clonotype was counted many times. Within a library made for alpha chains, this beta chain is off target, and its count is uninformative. CDR3: CASSLGEIETQYF. CDR3 nucleotides: TGCGCCAGCAGCTTGGGGGAAATTGAGACCCAGTACTTC. This sequence joins TRBV5-1 and TRBJ2-5; D not certain. Trimming removed 0 bases at V and 5 bases at J, with 8 bases between. The germline V gene has CDR1 SGHRS and CDR2 YFSETQ. The length of the CDR3 is 13 residues.

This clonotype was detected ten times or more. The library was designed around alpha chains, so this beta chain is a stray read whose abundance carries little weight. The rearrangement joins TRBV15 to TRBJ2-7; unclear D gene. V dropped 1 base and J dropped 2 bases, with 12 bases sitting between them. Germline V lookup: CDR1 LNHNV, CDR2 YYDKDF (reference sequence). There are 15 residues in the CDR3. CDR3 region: CATSRATDATYEQYF. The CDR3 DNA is TGTGCCACCAGCAGAGCCACGGACGCTACCTACGAGCAGTACTTC.

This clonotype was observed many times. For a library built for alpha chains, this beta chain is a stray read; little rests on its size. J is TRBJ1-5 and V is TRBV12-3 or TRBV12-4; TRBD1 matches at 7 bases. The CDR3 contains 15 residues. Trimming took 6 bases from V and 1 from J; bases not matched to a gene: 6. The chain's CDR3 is CASSRAQGSNQPQHF. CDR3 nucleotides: TGTGCCAGCAGCAGAGCACAGGGGAGCAATCAGCCCCAGCATTTT.